Listed below are T cell receptor beta chains from one sample, sequenced in a study of blood T cell repertoires in COVID-19. Sequencing used immunoSEQ multiplex PCR; TCRdb keeps in-frame clones, though not all of them. The sample holds a few hundred thousand clones; about nine tenths are singletons and the top ten take less than 3.5%. Sequenced sample: PBMCs or T cells enriched from blood (not recorded which). These TCRs come from a woman in her forties or fifties who had been exposed to COVID-19. Both conserved end residues are part of each CDR3. A D gene is named only where the DNA matches it firmly. The listing skips clone size in some rows; elsewhere it reads once, few, many or a size class.

cdr3_aa: CASSLAGVAGTTDTQYF; cdr3_nt: TGTGCCAGCAGCTTGGCCGGGGTAGCGGGGACCACAGATACGCAGTATTTT; v_call: TRBV5-4; d_call: TRBD2; clone_size: -; j_call: TRBJ2-3; cdr3_length: 17
cdr3_aa: CASSPKAGTQYF; cdr3_nt: TGTGCCAGCAGCCCGAAGGCGGGAACGCAGTATTTT; v_call: TRBV3-1/TRBV3-2; d_call: -; clone_size: -; j_call: TRBJ2-3; cdr3_length: 12
cdr3_aa: CASSWRGQASGANVLTF; cdr3_nt: TGCGCCAGCAGCTGGAGGGGTCAGGCCTCTGGGGCCAACGTCCTGACTTTC; v_call: TRBV5-1; d_call: -; clone_size: -; j_call: TRBJ2-6; cdr3_length: 17
cdr3_aa: CASSIPNRGPMNYGYTF; cdr3_nt: TGTGCCAGTAGTATACCGAACAGGGGTCCAATGAACTATGGCTACACCTTC; v_call: TRBV19; d_call: TRBD1; clone_size: -; j_call: TRBJ1-2; cdr3_length: 17
cdr3_aa: CSFWDSLSYEQYF; cdr3_nt: TGCAGCTTTTGGGACAGCCTCTCCTACGAGCAGTACTTC; v_call: TRBV29-1; d_call: TRBD1; clone_size: -; j_call: TRBJ2-7; cdr3_length: 13
cdr3_aa: CASSLTGGGNQPQHF; cdr3_nt: TGTGCCAGCAGTTTAACAGGGGGCGGCAATCAGCCCCAGCATTTT; v_call: TRBV28; d_call: TRBD1; clone_size: -; j_call: TRBJ1-5; cdr3_length: 15
cdr3_aa: CASSRLPGQGLTEAFF; cdr3_nt: TGCGCCAGCAGCAGGTTACCGGGACAGGGATTGACTGAAGCTTTCTTT; v_call: TRBV5-1; d_call: TRBD1; clone_size: once; j_call: TRBJ1-1; cdr3_length: 16
cdr3_aa: CASITGALMGEKLFF; cdr3_nt: TGTGCCAGCATAACAGGCGCCCTAATGGGGGAAAAACTGTTTTTT; v_call: TRBV28; d_call: -; clone_size: -; j_call: TRBJ1-4; cdr3_length: 15
cdr3_aa: CASSPLPGTTNYEQYF; cdr3_nt: TGTGCCAGCAGTCCCCTCCCCGGGACTACCAACTACGAGCAGTACTTC; v_call: TRBV28; d_call: TRBD2; clone_size: -; j_call: TRBJ2-7; cdr3_length: 16
cdr3_aa: CASSPLAVDNQPQHF; cdr3_nt: TGTGCCAGCTCACCACTGGCGGTCGACAATCAGCCCCAGCATTTT; v_call: TRBV18; d_call: -; clone_size: -; j_call: TRBJ1-5; cdr3_length: 15
cdr3_aa: CASSRGLAGGTSTDTQYF; cdr3_nt: TGTGCCAGCAGTCGGGGACTAGCGGGGGGGACTAGCACAGATACGCAGTATTTT; v_call: TRBV27; d_call: TRBD2; clone_size: -; j_call: TRBJ2-3; cdr3_length: 18
cdr3_aa: CASSGRKGNKGNEQYF; cdr3_nt: TGTGCCAGCAGTGGGCGGAAGGGGAATAAGGGTAACGAGCAGTACTTC; v_call: TRBV7-9; d_call: -; clone_size: -; j_call: TRBJ2-7; cdr3_length: 16
cdr3_aa: CASSQEGLDRRYNSPLHF; cdr3_nt: TGTGCCAGCAGCCAAGAGGGTTTGGACAGGCGTTATAATTCACCCCTCCACTTT; v_call: TRBV3-1/TRBV3-2; d_call: TRBD1; clone_size: -; j_call: TRBJ1-6; cdr3_length: 18
cdr3_aa: CASSQENRAPLHF; cdr3_nt: TGTGCCAGCAGCCAAGAGAACAGGGCACCCCTCCACTTT; v_call: TRBV3-1/TRBV3-2; d_call: -; clone_size: -; j_call: TRBJ1-6; cdr3_length: 13
cdr3_aa: CASSGAGGTDTQYF; cdr3_nt: TGTGCCAGCTCCGGTGCTGGTGGCACAGATACGCAGTATTTT; v_call: TRBV6-4; d_call: -; clone_size: -; j_call: TRBJ2-3; cdr3_length: 14
cdr3_aa: CASSYQIAGFPYF; cdr3_nt: TGTGCCAGCAGTTACCAGATAGCGGGGTTTCCGTACTTC; v_call: TRBV6-2/TRBV6-3; d_call: TRBD2; clone_size: -; j_call: TRBJ2-7; cdr3_length: 13
cdr3_aa: CASSPPAAEKLFF; cdr3_nt: TGTGCCAGCAGCCCCCCGGCGGCAGAAAAACTGTTTTTT; v_call: TRBV11-2; d_call: -; clone_size: once; j_call: TRBJ1-4; cdr3_length: 13
cdr3_aa: CASSLGTGGFSNEKLFF; cdr3_nt: TGCGCCAGCAGCTTGGGGACAGGGGGCTTTTCTAATGAAAAACTGTTTTTT; v_call: TRBV5-1; d_call: TRBD1; clone_size: once; j_call: TRBJ1-4; cdr3_length: 17
cdr3_aa: CATPAIAEGTDTQYF; cdr3_nt: TGTGCCACCCCAGCTATCGCGGAGGGGACAGATACGCAGTATTTT; v_call: TRBV7-9; d_call: -; clone_size: -; j_call: TRBJ2-3; cdr3_length: 15
cdr3_aa: CATSRRDSPSTDTQYF; cdr3_nt: TGTGCCACCAGCAGGAGGGACTCGCCTAGCACAGATACGCAGTATTTT; v_call: TRBV15; d_call: -; clone_size: -; j_call: TRBJ2-3; cdr3_length: 16
cdr3_aa: CASSQDVGDYGYTF; cdr3_nt: TGCGCCAGCAGCCAAGATGTGGGAGACTATGGCTACACCTTC; v_call: TRBV4-1; d_call: -; clone_size: -; j_call: TRBJ1-2; cdr3_length: 14
cdr3_aa: CASSESWQDSSSEQFF; cdr3_nt: TGCGCCAGCAGTGAGTCTTGGCAGGACTCTAGCTCTGAGCAGTTCTTC; v_call: TRBV10-2; d_call: -; clone_size: -; j_call: TRBJ2-1; cdr3_length: 16
cdr3_aa: CASTTGGGSTDTQYF; cdr3_nt: TGTGCCAGCACCACGGGGGGCGGCAGCACAGATACGCAGTATTTT; v_call: TRBV6-5; d_call: -; clone_size: -; j_call: TRBJ2-3; cdr3_length: 15
cdr3_aa: CASTYPRGGNTEAFF; cdr3_nt: TGTGCCAGCACATACCCTCGGGGGGGGAACACTGAAGCTTTCTTT; v_call: TRBV6-5; d_call: -; clone_size: once; j_call: TRBJ1-1; cdr3_length: 15
cdr3_aa: CASRGGRPGLTSYEQYF; cdr3_nt: TGTGCCAGCCGCGGGGGCCGGCCGGGCCTAACATCCTACGAGCAGTACTTC; v_call: TRBV27; d_call: -; clone_size: -; j_call: TRBJ2-7; cdr3_length: 17
cdr3_aa: CASSQTGGSGETQYF; cdr3_nt: TGTGCCAGCAGCCAGACGGGGGGGTCCGGCGAGACCCAGTACTTC; v_call: TRBV9; d_call: TRBD2; clone_size: few; j_call: TRBJ2-5; cdr3_length: 15
cdr3_aa: CARSVPGQASNSPLHF; cdr3_nt: TGTGCCAGAAGCGTTCCGGGACAGGCGTCGAATTCACCCCTCCACTTT; v_call: TRBV5-3; d_call: TRBD1; clone_size: -; j_call: TRBJ1-6; cdr3_length: 16
cdr3_aa: CASSPPPGQHTNEQYF; cdr3_nt: TGTGCCAGCAGTCCCCCCCCGGGACAGCACACAAACGAGCAGTACTTC; v_call: TRBV28; d_call: TRBD1; clone_size: -; j_call: TRBJ2-7; cdr3_length: 16
cdr3_aa: CASSSTGFYGYTF; cdr3_nt: TGTGCCAGCAGCTCGACAGGGTTCTATGGCTACACCTTC; v_call: TRBV5-4; d_call: TRBD1; clone_size: -; j_call: TRBJ1-2; cdr3_length: 13
cdr3_aa: CASSSRQTGELFF; cdr3_nt: TGTGCCAGCAGCTCCAGACAGACCGGGGAGCTGTTTTTT; v_call: TRBV5-4; d_call: -; clone_size: few; j_call: TRBJ2-2; cdr3_length: 13
cdr3_aa: CASSLGNRGYGETQYF; cdr3_nt: TGCGCCAGCAGCTTGGGGAACAGGGGGTATGGCGAAACGCAGTATTTT; v_call: TRBV5-1; d_call: TRBD1; clone_size: -; j_call: TRBJ2-3; cdr3_length: 16
cdr3_aa: CASKQDEQETQYF; cdr3_nt: TGTGCCAGCAAACAGGACGAACAAGAGACCCAGTACTTC; v_call: TRBV19; d_call: -; clone_size: once; j_call: TRBJ2-5; cdr3_length: 13
cdr3_aa: CASSLVRTGELFF; cdr3_nt: TGTGCCAGCAGCTTGGTCCGCACCGGGGAGCTGTTTTTT; v_call: TRBV5-4; d_call: -; clone_size: -; j_call: TRBJ2-2; cdr3_length: 13
cdr3_aa: CASSQVGGSYNSPLHF; cdr3_nt: TGCGCCAGCAGCCAAGTCGGGGGCTCCTATAATTCACCCCTCCACTTT; v_call: TRBV4-1; d_call: -; clone_size: -; j_call: TRBJ1-6; cdr3_length: 16
cdr3_aa: CASSLYRGLGNQPQHF; cdr3_nt: TGTGCCAGCAGCCTATATAGGGGGCTGGGCAATCAGCCCCAGCATTTT; v_call: TRBV28; d_call: TRBD1; clone_size: -; j_call: TRBJ1-5; cdr3_length: 16
cdr3_aa: CAWRDSYSGNTIYF; cdr3_nt: TGTGCCTGGAGGGACAGCTACTCTGGAAACACCATATATTTT; v_call: TRBV30; d_call: -; clone_size: few; j_call: TRBJ1-3; cdr3_length: 14
cdr3_aa: CASSEKDRRNTEAFF; cdr3_nt: TGTGCCAGCAGCGAGAAGGACAGACGAAACACTGAAGCTTTCTTT; v_call: TRBV3-1/TRBV3-2; d_call: -; clone_size: -; j_call: TRBJ1-1; cdr3_length: 15
cdr3_aa: CASSQDSHSGANVLTF; cdr3_nt: TGTGCCAGCAGCCAGGACAGTCACTCTGGGGCCAACGTCCTGACTTTC; v_call: TRBV9; d_call: -; clone_size: -; j_call: TRBJ2-6; cdr3_length: 16
cdr3_aa: CASSLQGHMNTEAFF; cdr3_nt: TGTGCCAGCAGCCTTCAGGGACATATGAACACTGAAGCTTTCTTT; v_call: TRBV5-4; d_call: -; clone_size: -; j_call: TRBJ1-1; cdr3_length: 15
cdr3_aa: CAWRKRDRVTGELFF; cdr3_nt: TGTGCCTGGAGGAAGAGGGACAGGGTGACCGGGGAGCTGTTTTTT; v_call: TRBV30; d_call: TRBD1; clone_size: -; j_call: TRBJ2-2; cdr3_length: 15
cdr3_aa: CASSLVQGAYEQYF; cdr3_nt: TGCGCCAGCAGCTTAGTGCAGGGCGCCTACGAGCAGTACTTC; v_call: TRBV5-1; d_call: -; clone_size: -; j_call: TRBJ2-7; cdr3_length: 14
cdr3_aa: CASSTLKGATEAFF; cdr3_nt: TGTGCCAGTAGTACCTTAAAAGGGGCCACTGAAGCTTTCTTT; v_call: TRBV19; d_call: -; clone_size: -; j_call: TRBJ1-1; cdr3_length: 14
cdr3_aa: CASSLRGGNTIYF; cdr3_nt: TGTGCCAGCAGCTTGCGGGGGGGAAACACCATATATTTT; v_call: TRBV5-4; d_call: -; clone_size: once; j_call: TRBJ1-3; cdr3_length: 13
cdr3_aa: CASSPPGGGSSYEQYF; cdr3_nt: TGCGCCAGCAGCCCACCCGGTGGGGGGAGCTCCTACGAGCAGTACTTC; v_call: TRBV4-1; d_call: -; clone_size: -; j_call: TRBJ2-7; cdr3_length: 16
cdr3_aa: CASSLVREAEAFF; cdr3_nt: TGCGCCAGCAGCTTGGTAAGGGAGGCTGAAGCTTTCTTT; v_call: TRBV5-1; d_call: -; clone_size: -; j_call: TRBJ1-1; cdr3_length: 13